This paragraph covers one T cell receptor beta chain sequence. The source of the sample is a study of Graves' ophthalmopathy and Graves' hyperthyroidism. As for the study in general: Prior to any treatment, peripheral blood was collected at the time of initial diagnosis.

Amplification targeted the TCR beta CDR3 regions, with RNA transcripts as the source material. Following a first-round RT-PCR that used HTBI primers, a second-round multiplex PCR was carried out. MiXCR was run by TCRdb on the multiplex PCR reads, yielding one entry per CDR3 protein. Of around 400,000 distinct CDR3 sequences listed, about 21% were seen once; the top ten hold around 3.1%. Additional autoimmune diseases, uncontrolled infections, pregnancy or lactation disqualified patients. Material for sequencing was peripheral blood. This TCR was sampled from a woman aged 18 to 35 with stable Graves' hyperthyroidism.

The CDR3 nucleotides are TGCGCCAGCAGCACAGATACCTCTGGGGCCAACGTCCTGACTTTC. This encodes CASSTDTSGANVLTF. The chain combines TRBV5-1 with TRBJ2-6; D gene ambiguous. Germline CDR1 and CDR2: SGHRS and YFSETQ. V was shortened by 4 bases and J by 0 bases, with 8 bases between the two germline ends. The CDR3 runs to 15 residues.